This passage covers 27 T cell receptor beta chains from one sample sequenced in a study of blood T cell repertoires in COVID-19. Produced via immunoSEQ multiplex PCR; TCRdb's table is partial and in-frame only. The profile shows roughly 53,000 clones, 70% to 85% of them singletons. What was sequenced was peripheral blood. These TCRs come from a human donor in a cohort sampled during active COVID-19.

This clone was counted between two and nine times. CDR3 DNA sequence: TGTGCCACCGGGACAGGGGTCTACGAGCAGTACTTC. It encodes CATGTGVYEQYF. The chain couples TRBV19 to TRBJ2-7; 10 bases fit TRBD1. V was clipped by 10 bases and J by 3 bases; unmatched bases: 3. This CDR3 comprises 12 residues. Germline CDR1 and CDR2: LNHDA and SQIVND (reference sequence).

The chain links TRBV6-2 or TRBV6-3 to TRBJ2-5; no clear D gene. This CDR3 has 12 amino acids. Germline lookup yields CDR1 MNHEY and CDR2 SVGEGT. Trimming took 2 bases from V and 5 from J, leaving 6 bases between them. CDR3 sequence: CASSYIPETQYF. DNA for the CDR3: TGTGCCAGCAGTTACATTCCGGAGACCCAGTACTTC.

This rearrangement joins TRBV19 to TRBJ1-6; D gene ambiguous. V was cut by 5 bases and J by 10 bases, with 24 bases left in between. Germline assignment: CDR1 LNHDA and CDR2 SQIVND (reference sequence). The CDR3 is 17 residues long. CDR3 amino acids: CASSHHPSGEGGSPLHF. DNA of the CDR3: TGTGCCAGTAGTCACCACCCCTCCGGCGAGGGAGGATCACCCCTCCACTTT.

The gene calls are TRBV6-5 and TRBJ2-5; D is perhaps TRBD2 (6 bases). The CDR3 spans 15 residues. Germline lookup yields CDR1 MNHEY and CDR2 SVGAGI. V was clipped by 2 bases and J by 5 bases, with 15 bases between them. CDR3 in DNA: TGTGCCAGCAGTTACGGCGGGGCTGAGGGGGAGACCCAGTACTTC. Amino acid sequence: CASSYGGAEGETQYF.

CDR3 amino acids: CASSVEEGRYGYTF. In DNA form, the CDR3 reads TGTGCCAGCAGCGTAGAGGAGGGGCGCTATGGCTACACCTTC. The chain carries TRBV9 and TRBJ1-2; D might be TRBD1 (5 bases). V lost 0 bases to trimming and J lost 4 bases, with 10 bases between them. Germline V gene lookup returns CDR1 SGDLS and CDR2 YYNGEE. The CDR3 length is 14 residues.

The V call is TRBV27, the J call TRBJ2-5; D is perhaps TRBD1 (5 bases). CDR1 is MNHEY and CDR2 is SMNVEV in the germline V gene (reference sequence). The CDR3 is 14 amino acids. V was cut by 5 bases and J by 0 bases, with 10 bases left in between. Here the CDR3 DNA reads TGTGCCAGCAGTCCCCGGACACACCAAGAGACCCAGTACTTC. Residues: CASSPRTHQETQYF.

This clone occurred once. The CDR3 DNA sequence: TGTGCCAGCAGCCGCGGGGCCGATACGCAGTATTTT. Amino acids: CASSRGADTQYF. This chain uses TRBV7-3 with TRBJ2-3; D may be TRBD2 (6 bases). This CDR3 region has 12 residues. The germline V gene has CDR1 SGHTA and CDR2 FQGTGA. V lost 5 bases, J lost 6 bases, and 9 bases lay in between.

The V and J genes are TRBV10-3 and TRBJ2-5, with 8 positions matching TRBD1. The CDR3 is 17 residues long. Germline values: CDR1 ENHRY, CDR2 SYGVKD. The junction had 11 bases not matched to a gene; V was cut back by 0 bases and J by 5 bases. The CDR3 is CAISESVTGGGLETQYF. The DNA for the CDR3 is TGTGCCATCAGTGAGTCCGTTACAGGGGGAGGTTTGGAGACCCAGTACTTC.

This clone has only a few counts. The chain combines TRBV3-1 (or the pseudogene TRBV3-2) with TRBJ1-3; 11 bases match TRBD1. V lost 4 bases and J lost 2; bases outside the gene matches: 7. Germline CDR1 reads LGHDT; CDR2 reads YNNKEL (reference sequence). This CDR3 has 17 residues. CDR3 residues: CASSRHPGQGAGNTIYF. Here the CDR3 DNA reads TGTGCCAGCAGCCGACATCCGGGACAGGGGGCTGGAAACACCATATATTTT.

The rearrangement uses TRBV29-1 and TRBJ2-1; 10 bases map to TRBD1. Germline values: CDR1 SQVTM, CDR2 ANQGSEA. V trimming: 5 bases; J trimming: 5 bases; junction bases outside the gene matches: 3. The CDR3 spans 13 residues. Written as DNA, the CDR3 is TGCAGCGTTTACGGGACAGGGGACAATGAGCAGTTCTTC. It encodes CSVYGTGDNEQFF.

The V gene is TRBV19, the J gene TRBJ1-2; TRBD1 matches at 11 bases. CDR1 is LNHDA and CDR2 is SQIVND in the germline V gene (reference sequence). CDR3 length equals 14 residues. V gave up 7 bases and J gave up 8 bases; unmatched junction bases: 9. The CDR3 DNA reads TGTGCCAGTACCTCTTTGGACAGGGGGCAGGGCTACACCTTC. It codes for CASTSLDRGQGYTF.

The J gene is TRBJ2-3, the V gene TRBV24-1, with 8 nucleotides matching TRBD1. The germline gives CDR1 KGHDR, CDR2 SFDVKD. This CDR3 region has 14 residues. Trimming took 3 bases from V and 5 from J; bases not matched to a gene: 3. The CDR3 nucleotides are TGTGCCACCAGTGATACAGGGGGAAGAGATACGCAGTATTTT. Protein product: CATSDTGGRDTQYF.

This clone occurred a few times. The V gene is TRBV5-6, the J gene TRBJ2-3, with TRBD1 matching 10 bases. The CDR3 runs to 15 residues. Germline V gives CDR1 SGHDT, CDR2 YYEEEE. V lost 0 bases to trimming and J lost 6 bases; unmatched junction nucleotides: 4. The CDR3 bases are TGTGCCAGCAGCTTGGGACAGGGGGCGATTGATACGCAGTATTTT. Translation gives CASSLGQGAIDTQYF.

This clone was seen only a few times. This sequence joins TRBV19 and TRBJ1-2, with D unresolved. V was cut by 7 bases and J by 5 bases, with 17 bases left in between. CDR1 and CDR2 from the germline V gene are LNHDA and SQIVND (reference sequence). The CDR3 loop spans 14 amino acids. CDR3: CASIPRGEIYGYTF. CDR3 DNA: TGTGCCAGTATCCCGCGGGGAGAAATTTATGGCTACACCTTC.

This clone has just one count. The chain uses TRBV6-5 and TRBJ2-3; tentative D call: TRBD1 (5 bases). Germline V gives CDR1 MNHEY, CDR2 SVGAGI. The CDR3 spans 14 residues. V was pared by 8 bases and J by 3 bases, with 15 bases between. CDR3 nucleotides: TGTGCCAGCGTAGGCTGGCCAGGGACAGATACGCAGTATTTT. It translates to CASVGWPGTDTQYF.

With regard to this clone: Other DNA sequences from this sample encode an identical CDR3 as well. This rearrangement joins TRBV12-2 to TRBJ2-1; the table assigns TRBD2, which was not confirmed against the DNA. TRBV12-2 is a listed pseudogene. The CDR3 length is 16 residues. The CDR3 protein is CASRVAGTSGNNEQFF. For the CDR3, the DNA is TGTGCAAGTCGCGTCGCCGGGACTAGCGGTAACAATGAGCAGTTCTTC.

The chain joins TRBV27 to TRBJ1-6; TRBD1 matches at 9 bases. The CDR3 contains 18 residues. Trimming at V came to 2 bases and at J to 6 bases, leaving 11 bases not matched to a gene. Germline-derived CDR1 and CDR2 are MNHEY and SMNVEV (reference sequence). CDR3 loop: CASSLRTGTGRGNSPLHF. As DNA, the CDR3 is TGTGCCAGCAGTTTACGGACCGGGACAGGGAGAGGTAATTCACCCCTCCACTTT.

The gene calls are TRBV27 and TRBJ2-2; 8 nucleotides match TRBD1. The germline V gene has CDR1 MNHEY and CDR2 SMNVEV (reference sequence). With V trimmed by 4 bases and J by 3 bases, 4 bases remained unmatched. This CDR3 spans 15 amino acids. DNA for the CDR3: TGTGCCAGCAGTTCCTACAGGGGGGACACCGGGGAGCTGTTTTTT. Its protein is CASSSYRGDTGELFF.

The chain recombines TRBV27 with TRBJ1-1, with D uncertain. CDR1 MNHEY and CDR2 SMNVEV come from the germline V gene (reference sequence). This CDR3 has 15 amino acids. V was cut by 2 bases and J by 1 base, with 11 bases left in between. This CDR3 reads CASSLGEAGNTEAFF. CDR3 sequence (DNA): TGTGCCAGCAGTTTAGGAGAGGCGGGGAACACTGAAGCTTTCTTT.

This clone has a single count. The chain combines TRBV6-5 with TRBJ2-1; D is perhaps TRBD2 (7 bases). This CDR3 has 15 amino acids. V was cut by 10 bases and J by 1 base, with 17 bases left in between. Germline V gene sequence: CDR1 MNHEY, CDR2 SVGAGI. The CDR3, as DNA: TGTGCCACCGAAGGGGGGGAAGGATCCTACAATGAGCAGTTCTTC. This codes for CATEGGEGSYNEQFF.

The rearrangement uses TRBV5-5 and TRBJ1-1; unclear D gene. Germline assignment: CDR1 SGHKS and CDR2 YYEKEE (reference sequence). CDR3 length: 13 residues. V lost 4 bases and J lost 8, with 15 bases in between. The CDR3 sequence: CASSRSVVKEAFF. The DNA of the CDR3 is TGTGCCAGCAGCCGGTCCGTTGTTAAAGAAGCTTTCTTT.

The V and J genes are TRBV5-6 and TRBJ2-7, with a tentative D call TRBD2 (5 bases). Germline CDR1 reads SGHDT; CDR2 reads YYEEEE. V was cut by 4 bases and J by 5 bases, with 16 bases left in between. This CDR3 contains 14 residues. In DNA, the CDR3 is TGTGCCAGCAGCCCTGCCCCCGGGATCCACGAGCAGTACTTC. Its translation: CASSPAPGIHEQYF.

V gene TRBV1 combines with J gene TRBJ2-1; TRBD2 is the table's D call and was not checked against the DNA. TRBV1 has pseudogene status. The CDR3 totals 17 residues. The CDR3 sequence: CTSSLPVSGDPYNEQFF. For the CDR3, the DNA is TGCACCAGCAGCCTCCCGGTTTCGGGGGATCCCTACAATGAGCAGTTCTTC.

This clone was detected a few times. The rearrangement links TRBV5-6 to TRBJ1-2; D is possibly TRBD1 (6 bases). This CDR3 has 15 amino acids. Trimming shortened V by 6 bases and J by 2 bases, and 17 bases separated the two germline ends. Germline CDR1 reads SGHDT; CDR2 reads YYEEEE. The CDR3, as DNA: TGTGCCAGCACCGAAAGTAGGGGGACGAACTATGGCTACACCTTC. It is translated as CASTESRGTNYGYTF.

The chain couples TRBV5-8 to TRBJ1-1; D might be TRBD1 (5 bases). This CDR3 is 13 amino acids long. Germline V lookup: CDR1 SGHTS, CDR2 YDEGEE. Trimming took 0 bases from V and 4 from J, leaving 7 bases between them. Here the CDR3 reads CASSLAGPTEAFF. Here the CDR3 DNA reads TGTGCCAGCAGCTTGGCAGGGCCCACTGAAGCTTTCTTT.

This clone occurred a few times. The chain is built from TRBV9 and TRBJ1-2; possible D gene TRBD1, 6 bases. This CDR3 is 14 amino acids long. Germline loops: CDR1 SGDLS, CDR2 YYNGEE. Trimming shortened V by 4 bases and J by 4 bases, and 14 bases separated the two germline ends. CDR3 residues: CASSMTGGSYGYTF. Written as DNA, the CDR3 is TGTGCCAGCAGCATGACAGGTGGTAGCTATGGCTACACCTTC. The full variable domain, its missing parts supplied by reference TRBV9 and TRBJ1-2, is DSGVTQTPKHLITATGQRVTLRCSPRSGDLSVYWYQQSLDQGLQFLIQYYNGEERAKGNILERFSAQQFPDLHSELNLSSLELGDSALYFCASSMTGGSYGYTFGSGTRLTVV.

The chain employs TRBV6-5 and TRBJ2-7, with D tentatively TRBD2 (7 bases). Trimming took 0 bases from V and 3 from J, leaving 9 bases between them. Germline V CDR1 and CDR2: MNHEY, SVGAGI. The CDR3 extends over 14 amino acids. The DNA of the CDR3 is TGTGCCAGCAGTTACTCAGGGGGGGGCTACGAGCAGTACTTC. Translated: CASSYSGGGYEQYF.